This T cell receptor beta chain was captured by sequencing in a study of cytomegalovirus exposure and HLA in healthy donors. As for the study in general: Early released data had approximately 86 million unique TCRs, all coming from HLA-typed donors.

Points on this clone: Its antigen is unknown. Other DNA sequences in this sample translate to the same CDR3.

Overall study findings and caveats: Most CMV-associated TCR beta chains appeared HLA-restricted in a later analysis. Associated with cytomegalovirus, according to the listing, were around 160 TCR beta chains.

Primers for the PCR totalled 60 Vbeta and 13 Jbeta. Profiling relied on immunoSEQ multiplex PCR, and the TCRdb table lists in-frame clones only, not all of them. The profile shows about 190,000 clones, 81% of them singletons. This TCR was sampled from a man aged 45-65 years in good health and CMV-seronegative. Material for sequencing was PBMCs.

The CDR3: CASSYSPRNTEAFF. Here the CDR3 DNA reads TGTGCCAGCAGTTACAGTCCGAGGAACACTGAAGCTTTCTTT. The chain employs TRBV6-5 and TRBJ1-1, with unresolved D. CDR1 is MNHEY and CDR2 is SVGAGI in the germline V gene. The CDR3 length is 14 residues. Trimming took 2 bases from V and 1 from J, leaving 8 bases between them.